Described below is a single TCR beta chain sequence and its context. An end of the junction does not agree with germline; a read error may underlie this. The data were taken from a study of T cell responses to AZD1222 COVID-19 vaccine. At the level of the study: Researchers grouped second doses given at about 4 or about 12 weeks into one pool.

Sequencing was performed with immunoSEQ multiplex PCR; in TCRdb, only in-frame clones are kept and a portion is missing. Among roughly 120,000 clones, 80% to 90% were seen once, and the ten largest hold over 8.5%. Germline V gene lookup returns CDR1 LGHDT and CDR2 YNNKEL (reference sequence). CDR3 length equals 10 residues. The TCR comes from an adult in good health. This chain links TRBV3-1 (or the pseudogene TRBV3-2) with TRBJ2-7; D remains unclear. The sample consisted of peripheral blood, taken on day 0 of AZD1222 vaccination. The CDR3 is CASGQEEQYF. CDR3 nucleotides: TGTGCCAGCGGCCAGGAAGAGCAGTACTTC.